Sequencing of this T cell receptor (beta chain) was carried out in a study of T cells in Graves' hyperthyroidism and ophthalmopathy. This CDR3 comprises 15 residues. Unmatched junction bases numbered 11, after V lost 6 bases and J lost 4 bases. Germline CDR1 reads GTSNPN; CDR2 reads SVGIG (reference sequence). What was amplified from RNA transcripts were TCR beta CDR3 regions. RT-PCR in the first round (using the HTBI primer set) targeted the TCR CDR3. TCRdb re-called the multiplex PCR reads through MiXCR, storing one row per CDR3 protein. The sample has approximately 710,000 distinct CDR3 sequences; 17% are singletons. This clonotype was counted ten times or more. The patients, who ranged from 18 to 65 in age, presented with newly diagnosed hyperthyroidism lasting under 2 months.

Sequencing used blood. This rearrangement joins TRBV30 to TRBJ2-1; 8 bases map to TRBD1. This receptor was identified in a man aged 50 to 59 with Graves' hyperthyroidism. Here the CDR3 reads CACRSRDRNYNEQFF. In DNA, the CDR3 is TGTGCCTGTCGATCGCGGGACAGGAATTACAATGAGCAGTTCTTC. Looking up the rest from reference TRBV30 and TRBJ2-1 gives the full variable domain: SQTIHQWPATLVQPVGSPLSLECTVEGTSNPNLYWYRQAAGRGLQLLFYSVGIGQISSEVPQNLSASRPQDRQFILSSKKLLLSDSGFYLCACRSRDRNYNEQFFGPGTRLTVL.